These 32 T cell receptor beta chains share one sample of origin, sequenced in a study of OX40 agonist ivuxolimab in advanced cancers. Sequencing was performed with immunoSEQ multiplex PCR; in TCRdb, only in-frame clones are kept and a portion is missing. The data contain tens of thousands of clones, 92% of them singletons. Sequenced here: CD4+ or CD8+ T cells sorted from blood, sampled in a trial of the OX40 agonist ivuxolimab. The receptor source for this set is an adult with an advanced solid tumor such as melanoma, head and neck, liver or kidney cancer.

A single count supports this clone. The chain uses TRBV19 and TRBJ1-1, with D possibly being TRBD1 (6 bases). From germline, CDR1 is LNHDA and CDR2 SQIVND (reference sequence). V was cut by 1 base and J by 0 bases, with 9 bases left in between. The length of the CDR3 is 15 residues. The CDR3 DNA follows: TGTGCCAGTAGTATAGGCGACAGGTTGAACACTGAAGCTTTCTTT. It is translated as CASSIGDRLNTEAFF.

The chain employs TRBV7-2 and TRBJ1-5, with D unresolved. V was trimmed by 3 bases and J by 0 bases, leaving 9 bases between them. CDR3 length: 15 amino acids. In germline, CDR1 is SGHTA, CDR2 FQGNSA. The CDR3 DNA follows: TGTGCCAGCAGCTTCCAGGACGGTAGCAATCAGCCCCAGCATTTT. Its translation is CASSFQDGSNQPQHF.

The rearrangement uses TRBV10-3 and TRBJ2-3; a weak D match, TRBD2 (5 bases). Trimming took 4 bases from V and 0 from J, leaving 8 bases between them. Germline lookup yields CDR1 ENHRY and CDR2 SYGVKD. CDR3 length equals 14 residues. The CDR3 DNA is TGTGCCATCAGTGGCACGGGGAGCACAGATACGCAGTATTTT. Amino acids: CAISGTGSTDTQYF.

This chain joins TRBV11-3 and TRBJ2-7; TRBD1 matches at 10 bases. From germline, CDR1 is SGHNT and CDR2 YENEEA. The CDR3 runs to 15 residues. Trimming at V came to 1 base and at J to 2 bases, leaving 2 bases not matched to a gene. The CDR3 loop is CASSLAGQGTYEQYF. The CDR3 DNA is TGTGCCAGCAGCTTAGCGGGACAGGGGACCTACGAGCAGTACTTC.

The genes are TRBV4-1 and TRBJ2-7; 10 nucleotides match TRBD2. The ends lost 1 base at V and 3 bases at J; junction bases unmatched: 3. The CDR3 sequence is 15 residues long. Germline CDR1 is MGHRA and CDR2 is YSYEKL. The CDR3 coding sequence is TGCGCCAGCAGCCAAGGGGGGACTAGCGTCTACGAGCAGTACTTC. Translation: CASSQGGTSVYEQYF.

J is TRBJ2-3 and V is TRBV10-3; 7 positions agree with TRBD1. Germline CDR1 reads ENHRY; CDR2 reads SYGVKD. This CDR3 comprises 14 residues. The V and J ends lost 8 bases and 2 bases, in that order; junction bases with no gene match: 7. CDR3 sequence: CAISGGQPTDTQYF. Here the CDR3 DNA reads TGTGCCATCTCAGGGGGACAACCCACAGATACGCAGTATTTT.

This chain links TRBV2 with TRBJ2-7; 13 nucleotides match TRBD2. Germline loops: CDR1 SNHLY, CDR2 FYNNEI. The CDR3 contains 15 residues. V lost 6 bases and J lost 3; bases outside the gene matches: 5. For the CDR3, the DNA is TGTGCCAGCAGCGGACTAGCGGGGGTGAACTACGAGCAGTACTTC. Protein sequence: CASSGLAGVNYEQYF.

The chain employs TRBV28 and TRBJ2-1; D may be TRBD2 (5 bases). Trimming removed 4 bases at V and 0 bases at J, with 13 bases between. CDR3 size: 16 residues. Per the germline V gene, CDR1 is MDHEN and CDR2 is SYDVKM. In DNA form, the CDR3 reads TGTGCCAGCAGTTCCCAAGCGGAGAGCTCCTACAATGAGCAGTTCTTC. Translation: CASSSQAESSYNEQFF. The whole variable domain, filled in from reference TRBV28 and TRBJ2-1, reads DVKVTQSSRYLVKRTGEKVFLECVQDMDHENMFWYRQDPGLGLRLIYFSYDVKMKEKGDIPEGYSVSREKKERFSLILESASTNQTSMYLCASSSQAESSYNEQFFGPGTRLTVL.

V usage is TRBV6-5 and J usage is TRBJ2-5; D unresolved. Trimming pared 2 bases from V and 0 bases from J, leaving 7 bases between. The germline V gene encodes CDR1 MNHEY and CDR2 SVGAGI. There are 14 residues in the CDR3. The CDR3 nucleotides read TGTGCCAGCAGTTACCAACGGGACCAAGAGACCCAGTACTTC. Protein sequence: CASSYQRDQETQYF.

The chain recombines TRBV12-1 with TRBJ2-1; the table's TRBD2 call for D was not verified on the DNA. TRBV12-1 is an annotated pseudogene. The CDR3 runs 18 residues. CDR3 in amino acids: CASSFVASGRYKDNEQFF. DNA of the CDR3: TGTGCCAGCAGCTTTGTGGCTAGCGGGAGATATAAGGACAATGAGCAGTTCTTC.

The chain couples TRBV19 to TRBJ2-1; no firm D call. CDR3 length equals 13 residues. Germline assignment: CDR1 LNHDA and CDR2 SQIVND (reference sequence). Trimming removed 6 bases from V and 6 bases from J, with 12 bases in between. The CDR3 region is CASSFPAPNEQFF. The CDR3 nucleotides are TGTGCCAGTAGCTTCCCGGCGCCCAATGAGCAGTTCTTC. Looking up the rest from reference TRBV19 and TRBJ2-1 gives the full variable domain: DGGITQSPKYLFRKEGQNVTLSCEQNLNHDAMYWYRQDPGQGLRLIYYSQIVNDFQKGDIAEGYSVSREKKESFPLTVTSAQKNPTAFYLCASSFPAPNEQFFGPGTRLTVL.

The rearrangement joins TRBV7-7 to TRBJ2-5; TRBD1 agrees at 10 bases. The better agreement between TRBJ2-7 and the DNA end casts doubt on the J call. The CDR3 length is 13 residues. The V gene's germline CDR1 is SSHAT and CDR2 FNYEAQ (reference sequence). CDR3 DNA: TGTGCTAGCTTCCGGGACAGGGGATACGAGCAGTACTTC. Translating it yields CASFRDRGYEQYF.

The chain links TRBV6-5 to TRBJ1-2; D is possibly TRBD1 (6 bases). The length of the CDR3 is 11 residues. CDR1 is MNHEY, CDR2 SVGAGI, per germline. Trimming shortened V by 5 bases and J by 7 bases, and 8 bases separated the two germline ends. CDR3 sequence (DNA): TGTGCCAGCAGTAGGGGGTTTGGCTACACCTTC. Protein: CASSRGFGYTF.

This chain connects TRBV18 to TRBJ1-4; D is ambiguous. The germline V gene has CDR1 KGHSH and CDR2 LQKENI. The length of the CDR3 is 18 residues. V gave up 2 bases and J gave up 0 bases, with 16 bases separating them. The chain's CDR3 is CASSPFHNTAATNEKLFF. The CDR3 DNA is TGTGCCAGCTCACCATTCCATAATACGGCAGCAACTAATGAAAAACTGTTTTTT.

The genes are TRBV19 and TRBJ1-2; D is ambiguous. CDR1 is LNHDA, CDR2 SQIVND, per germline (reference sequence). The V end lost 3 bases, the J end lost 4 bases, and 6 bases lay between the germline ends. CDR3 length: 12 amino acids. The CDR3: CASSISVYGYTF. Here the CDR3 DNA reads TGTGCCAGTAGTATTTCGGTCTATGGCTACACCTTC. The complete variable domain, with remaining parts taken from reference TRBV19 and TRBJ1-2, reads DGGITQSPKYLFRKEGQNVTLSCEQNLNHDAMYWYRQDPGQGLRLIYYSQIVNDFQKGDIAEGYSVSREKKESFPLTVTSAQKNPTAFYLCASSISVYGYTFGSGTRLTVV.

The gene calls are TRBV4-1 and TRBJ1-6; TRBD1 matches 10 bases. Looked up from germline, CDR1 is MGHRA and CDR2 is YSYEKL. V shed 3 bases and J 6 bases; nucleotides not matched to a gene: 5. The CDR3 sequence is 16 residues long. This CDR3 is CASSQIRDRGNSPLHF. CDR3 in DNA: TGCGCCAGCAGCCAGATCCGGGACAGGGGTAATTCACCCCTCCACTTT.

V usage is TRBV13 and J usage is TRBJ1-1; D not certain. The CDR3 sequence is 14 residues long. Per germline, CDR1 PRHDT and CDR2 FYEKMQ (reference sequence). The ends were cut back, 6 bases at V and 4 bases at J, with 15 bases in the middle. In DNA form, the CDR3 reads TGTGCCAGCAGGAGGAACGGTGGGGTCACTGAAGCTTTCTTT. Protein: CASRRNGGVTEAFF.

V is TRBV6-5 and J is TRBJ1-1; D gene uncertain. The CDR3 contains 14 residues. Trimming stripped 2 bases from V and 1 base from J, with 8 bases between. Per the germline V gene, CDR1 is MNHEY and CDR2 is SVGAGI. CDR3 region: CASSYAGSNTEAFF. The CDR3 DNA reads TGTGCCAGCAGTTACGCCGGGTCGAACACTGAAGCTTTCTTT.

This chain joins TRBV19 and TRBJ1-2; D is perhaps TRBD1 (6 bases). CDR1 and CDR2 (germline): LNHDA, SQIVND (reference sequence). Trimming cost V 10 bases and J 7 bases, with 7 bases left between them. There are 9 residues in the CDR3. CDR3 nucleotide sequence: TGTGCCACCAGGGGTGGCTACACCTTC. This encodes CATRGGYTF.

The chain combines TRBV5-1 with TRBJ2-2; the D gene is possibly TRBD1 (5 bases). Germline CDR1 is SGHRS and CDR2 is YFSETQ. Deletions cut 0 bases from V and 0 bases from J, with 9 bases between. CDR3 length equals 16 residues. The CDR3 DNA sequence: TGCGCCAGCAGCTTGGGCCAGGGCCCGAACACCGGGGAGCTGTTTTTT. Its translation: CASSLGQGPNTGELFF.

This clone showed up just once. This rearrangement joins TRBV5-5 to TRBJ1-2, with a possible D match to TRBD1 (5 bases). This CDR3 region has 14 residues. V lost 3 bases and J lost 2, with 11 bases in between. CDR1 is SGHKS and CDR2 is YYEKEE in the germline V gene (reference sequence). CDR3 in DNA: TGTGCCAGCAGCTCCACGACAGCCAACTATGGCTACACCTTC. It codes for CASSSTTANYGYTF.

This rearrangement joins TRBV18 to TRBJ2-1, with 7 bases lining up with TRBD2. The J segment lost 5 bases and the V segment lost 3 bases, leaving 10 bases of the junction unmatched. The CDR3 runs 16 residues. Germline loops: CDR1 KGHSH, CDR2 LQKENI. In DNA form, the CDR3 reads TGTGCCAGCTCACCTCGACTAGCTAGATTGGACAATGAGCAGTTCTTC. Its protein is CASSPRLARLDNEQFF.

The CDR3 nucleotides are TGTGCCAGCGCAAATAGACTACCCTACGAGCAGTACTTC. It specifies CASANRLPYEQYF. The chain combines TRBV27 with TRBJ2-7, with D perhaps matching TRBD2 (5 bases). The CDR3 consists of 13 residues. Trimming removed 8 bases at V and 2 bases at J, with 13 bases between. Germline V CDR1 and CDR2: MNHEY, SMNVEV (reference sequence).

This sequence joins TRBV7-6 and TRBJ1-1, with 7 bases aligning to TRBD1. V trimming: 1 base; J trimming: 4 bases; junction bases outside the gene matches: 6. The CDR3 covers 15 residues. Looked up from germline, CDR1 is SGHVS and CDR2 is FNYEAQ. The CDR3 nucleotides are TGTGCCAGCAGCTTAGGGGAACAGGGGAGCACTGAAGCTTTCTTT. Its translation is CASSLGEQGSTEAFF.

The chain recombines TRBV9 with TRBJ1-6; D is ambiguous. Germline CDR1 SGDLS, CDR2 YYNGEE. Between the trimmed V and J ends, which lost 4 bases and 3 bases, there was a span of 17 bases. The CDR3 totals 17 residues. CDR3 sequence (DNA): TGTGCCAGCAGCCCACGCCCCGACGGGAGCTATAATTCACCCCTCCACTTT. Its translation: CASSPRPDGSYNSPLHF.

The V call is TRBV4-1, the J call TRBJ1-1; D remains unclear. The CDR3 length is 18 residues. Looked up from germline, CDR1 is MGHRA and CDR2 is YSYEKL. V was pared by 0 bases and J by 0 bases, with 17 bases between. As DNA, the CDR3 is TGCGCCAGCAGCCAAGATCCCTCTGGGTCGGGCATGAACACTGAAGCTTTCTTT. Its translation is CASSQDPSGSGMNTEAFF.

This clone was picked up a small number of times. The chain employs TRBV5-4 and TRBJ2-2, with a weak D call TRBD2 (5 bases). The CDR3 spans 13 residues. V was pared by 4 bases and J by 4 bases, with 8 bases between. CDR1 and CDR2 (germline): SGHNT, YYREEE (reference sequence). Here the CDR3 reads CASSADFTGELFF. The CDR3 DNA is TGTGCCAGCAGCGCGGACTTCACCGGGGAGCTGTTTTTT.

The CDR3, as DNA: TGTGCCAGCTCACCACGGGCAGGGTACACTGAAGCTTTCTTT. This translates into CASSPRAGYTEAFF. This chain links TRBV18 with TRBJ1-1; D is perhaps TRBD1 (5 bases). This CDR3 is built from 14 residues. V dropped 1 base and J dropped 3 bases, with 9 bases sitting between them. Per the germline V gene, CDR1 is KGHSH and CDR2 is LQKENI. Combining the CDR3 with reference TRBV18 and TRBJ1-1 gives the whole variable domain NAGVMQNPRHLVRRRGQEARLRCSPMKGHSHVYWYRQLPEEGLKFMVYLQKENIIDESGMPKERFSAEFPKEGPSILRIQQVVRGDSAAYFCASSPRAGYTEAFFGQGTRLTVV.

The V and J genes are TRBV5-8 and TRBJ2-1; maybe TRBD2 (6 bases). Looked up from germline, CDR1 is SGHTS and CDR2 is YDEGEE. The CDR3 extends over 12 amino acids. V lost 5 bases, J lost 14 bases, and 17 bases lay in between. CDR3 nucleotides: TGTGCCAGCAGTTTGCTCCGGGGGTATGAGTTCTTC. This gives the protein CASSLLRGYEFF.

The V and J genes are TRBV5-6 and TRBJ2-1; D gene ambiguous. The germline CDR1 and CDR2 sequences are SGHDT and YYEEEE. The CDR3 has 14 residues. Trimming stripped 4 bases from V and 9 bases from J, with 17 bases between. CDR3 in DNA: TGTGCCAGCAGCCAGTGGGCCCTAGGGTTTGAGCAGTTCTTC. Translated: CASSQWALGFEQFF.

Only one count was recorded for this clone. The CDR3 DNA is TGTGCCTGGAGTGGTACGGTGGGGGCAAACATTCAGTACTTC. Protein sequence: CAWSGTVGANIQYF. V usage is TRBV30 and J usage is TRBJ2-4; D is perhaps TRBD1 (6 bases). CDR3 length: 14 residues. Trimming shortened V by 1 base and J by 6 bases, and 13 bases separated the two germline ends. Germline V lookup: CDR1 GTSNPN, CDR2 SVGIG (reference sequence).

The chain is built from TRBV30 and TRBJ2-7; D perhaps matches TRBD2 (6 bases). V gave up 3 bases and J gave up 2 bases, with 11 bases separating them. This CDR3 region has 13 residues. Germline-derived CDR1 and CDR2 are GTSNPN and SVGIG (reference sequence). The CDR3 region has the DNA TGTGCCTGGAGGGCCGGAGGGGCCTACGAGCAGTACTTC. This translates into CAWRAGGAYEQYF. Together with reference TRBV30 and TRBJ2-7, the CDR3 gives the full variable domain: SQTIHQWPATLVQPVGSPLSLECTVEGTSNPNLYWYRQAAGRGLQLLFYSVGIGQISSEVPQNLSASRPQDRQFILSSKKLLLSDSGFYLCAWRAGGAYEQYFGPGTRLTVT.